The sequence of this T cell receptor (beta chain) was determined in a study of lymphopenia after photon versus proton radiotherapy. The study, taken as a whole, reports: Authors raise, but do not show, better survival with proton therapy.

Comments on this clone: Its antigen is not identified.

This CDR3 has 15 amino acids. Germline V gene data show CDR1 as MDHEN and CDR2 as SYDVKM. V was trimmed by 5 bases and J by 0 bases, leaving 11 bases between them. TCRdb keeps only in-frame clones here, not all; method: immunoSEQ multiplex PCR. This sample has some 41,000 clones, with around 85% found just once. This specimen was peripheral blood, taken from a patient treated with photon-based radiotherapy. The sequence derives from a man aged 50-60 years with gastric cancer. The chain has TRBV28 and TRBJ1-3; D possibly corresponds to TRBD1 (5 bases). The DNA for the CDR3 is TGTGCCAGCAGTCCCCGGACATCCTCTGGAAACACCATATATTTT. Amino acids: CASSPRTSSGNTIYF.